The source of this T cell receptor (beta chain) is a study of CD8+CD57+ T cells in acquired aplastic anemia. The overall study: The study obtained an average of roughly 3 ug of DNA from sorted CD4+ and CD8+ cells.

According to the study, genomic DNA was the template for TCR beta VDJ and CDR3 profiling. TCRdb redid the calling of the reads with MiXCR, one entry per CDR3 protein. This repertoire shows hundreds of thousands of distinct CDR3 sequences, about half found once; its top ten account for around 20%. This CDR3 is built from 15 residues. Germline CDR1 is ENHRY and CDR2 is SYGVKD. Trimming at V came to 4 bases and at J to 2 bases, leaving 7 bases not matched to a gene. Notes on this clonotype: Its antigen is currently unknown.

General study points: Patients and controls were found to share approximately 31 CD8+ CDR3 sequences.

For sequencing, patients were chosen who had shown expansion of CD8+CD57+ cells by flow cytometry. Diagnosis of severe acquired aplastic anemia applied to all patients. V and J are TRBV10-3 and TRBJ2-7; 8 nucleotides match TRBD1. The receptor was derived from a human donor with aplastic anemia. Sequencing was performed on sorted CD4+, CD8+, or CD8+CD57+ T cells (not recorded which) from PBMCs. DNA of the CDR3: TGTGCCATCAGTGGGCAACCGGGACAGGCCTACGAGCAGTACTTC. This translates into CAISGQPGQAYEQYF.